This record concerns one TCR beta chain sequence. Antigen specificity is unknown. Losses at the gene ends were 5 bases for V and 0 bases for J; bases not matched to a gene: 5. The CDR3 spans 17 residues. Looked up from germline, CDR1 is SGHVS and CDR2 is FNYEAQ. The PCR had 60 Vbeta and 13 Jbeta primers. Using immunoSEQ multiplex PCR, the repertoire was profiled, and TCRdb retains in-frame clones only, with some absent. The table has about 170,000 clones, roughly 70% seen once; the top ten hold 5.4%. This sample was taken from a study of cytomegalovirus exposure and HLA in healthy donors. About the research overall: Genetic ancestry analysis placed 81% of the 300 to 500 donors that were genotyped in the Caucasian-associated cluster. Study-wide findings and caveats: Earlier analysis looked at TCR beta V segments, and most were productive about 90% or about 30% of the time. The dataset shows that most TCR sequences were rare, while some public TCRs occurred in many donors. Later analysis reportedly placed an Asian-associated ancestry cluster below the roughly 680-donor mean in N-insertions.

The receptor's source is a young woman in good health and CMV-seropositive. This chain uses TRBV7-6 with TRBJ2-1, with TRBD2 matching 12 bases. The source material was PBMCs. The CDR3 nucleotides read TGTGCCAGCAGCCTACGACTAGCGGGGGCCTCCTACAATGAGCAGTTCTTC. It yields the protein CASSLRLAGASYNEQFF.